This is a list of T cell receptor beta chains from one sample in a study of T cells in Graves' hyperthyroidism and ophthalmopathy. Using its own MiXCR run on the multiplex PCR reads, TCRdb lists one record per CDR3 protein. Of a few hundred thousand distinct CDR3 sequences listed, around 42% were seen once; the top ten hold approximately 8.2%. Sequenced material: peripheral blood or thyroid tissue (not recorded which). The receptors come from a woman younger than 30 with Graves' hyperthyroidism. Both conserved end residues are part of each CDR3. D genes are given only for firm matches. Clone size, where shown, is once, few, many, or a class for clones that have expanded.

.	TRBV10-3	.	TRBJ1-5	TGTGCCATCAGAGGGGAACCATATAGCAATCAGCCCCAGCATTTT	CAIRGEPYSNQPQHF
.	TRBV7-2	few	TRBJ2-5	TGTGCCAGCAGCTTAACTTCCGGACCGCGGTGGGAAGAGACCCAGTACTTC	CASSLTSGPRWEETQYF
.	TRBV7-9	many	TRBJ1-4	TGTGCCAGCAGCTTAGGTCCAACTAATGAAAAACTGTTTTTT	CASSLGPTNEKLFF
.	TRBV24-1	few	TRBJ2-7	TGTGCCACCAGTGACCCAGGGACACGCTACGAGCAGTACTTC	CATSDPGTRYEQYF
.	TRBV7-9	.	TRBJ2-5	TGTGCCAGCGGATCCAGGGGGCGGGAGGATTGGGAGACCCAGTACTTC	CASGSRGREDWETQYF
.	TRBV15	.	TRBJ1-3	TGTGCCACCAGCAGAGTATCCTCTCGATCTGGAAACACCATATATTTT	CATSRVSSRSGNTIYF
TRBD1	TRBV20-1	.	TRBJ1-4	TGCAGTGCCCCGAAGGCAGGGGGCGACGAAAAACTGTTTTTT	CSAPKAGGDEKLFF
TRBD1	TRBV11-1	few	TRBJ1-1	TGTGCCAGCTCCCGAACGACAGGGATGAACACTGAAGCTTTCTTT	CASSRTTGMNTEAFF
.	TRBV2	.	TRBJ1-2	TGTGCCAGCAGACACAGGGATATCTACTATGGCTACACCTTC	CASRHRDIYYGYTF
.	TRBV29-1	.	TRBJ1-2	TGCAGCCCCCAGGACTATGGCTACACCTTC	CSPQDYGYTF
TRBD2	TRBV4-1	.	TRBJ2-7	TGCGCCAGCAGCCAAGGGCTAGCGGGGAACGGCTACGAGCAGTACTTC	CASSQGLAGNGYEQYF
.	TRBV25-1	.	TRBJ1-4	TGTGCCAGCAGTGAATATACTAGTAGGAATGAGCAGTTTTTT	CASSEYTSRNEQFF
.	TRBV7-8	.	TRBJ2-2	TGTGCCAGCAGCTTCCAGGGGAGGGGCGGGGAGCTGTTTTTT	CASSFQGRGGELFF
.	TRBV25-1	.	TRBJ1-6	TGTGCCAGCAGTTTACTTCAGGGGTCTAGTTCACCCCTCCACTTT	CASSLLQGSSSPLHF
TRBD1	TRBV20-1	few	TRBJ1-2	TGCAGTGACATGGACAGGGCGGGGGCCGCAACCTTC	CSDMDRAGAATF
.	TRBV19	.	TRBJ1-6	TGTGACGGTCGCGGACGGGATAATTCACCCCTCCACTTT	CDGRGRDNSPLHF
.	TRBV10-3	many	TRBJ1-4	TGTGCCATCAGTGACCGACAGGCTGGGAATGAAAAACTGTTTTTT	CAISDRQAGNEKLFF